This passage covers 22 T cell receptor beta chains from one sample sequenced in a study of identical twins (dated by TCRdb to the mid-2010s). The library was generated by 5' RACE. Data came from an Illumina HiSeq 2000. TCRdb applied fastp at Q25 and MiXCR to the public reads, then kept only in-frame beta chains. A single entry per CDR3 protein holds the most common genes and DNA from its merged rows. Here the sample has hundreds of thousands of distinct CDR3 sequences; roughly 7.5% occur a single time. Of the sample, less than 2% is held by the ten largest clones. These same records also appear under a second study, on yellow fever vaccine responses in identical twins.

The sequenced sample consisted of memory (CD45RO+) T cells sorted from blood. This sample's cell subset or site label indicates: CD45RO+ enriched T cells. The receptors come from a woman between 18 and 30 years old in good health.

The gene calls are TRBV11-2 and TRBJ2-3; 16 bases align to TRBD2. V shed 2 bases, J shed 0 bases, and the junction held 5 bases outside the gene matches. Germline V gene data show CDR1 as SGHAT and CDR2 as FQNNGV. The CDR3 contains 19 residues. CDR3 DNA: TGTGCCAGCAGCTTATTGGGACTAGCGGGGGGGACTAGCACAGATACGCAGTATTTT. This gives the protein CASSLLGLAGGTSTDTQYF.

The V call is TRBV20-1, the J call TRBJ2-7, with 9 positions matching TRBD2. CDR1 and CDR2 (germline): DFQATT, SNEGSKA (reference sequence). Losses at the gene ends were 6 bases for V and 2 bases for J; bases not matched to a gene: 11. The CDR3 is 15 amino acids. The CDR3 loop reads CSARPGLALAYEQYF. In DNA, the CDR3 is TGCAGTGCCAGACCGGGACTAGCCCTGGCCTACGAGCAGTACTTC.

The chain carries TRBV6-1 and TRBJ2-7, with D possibly TRBD2 on 6 matching bases. This CDR3 has 15 residues. From germline, CDR1 is MNHNS and CDR2 SASEGT. With 3 bases removed from V and 0 bases from J, the gap between germline ends came to 12 bases. The CDR3 spells CASSDLRDFSYEQYF. The DNA of the CDR3 is TGTGCCAGCAGTGACCTCCGGGACTTCTCCTACGAGCAGTACTTC.

This clonotype was counted between two and nine times. The chain carries TRBV7-2 and TRBJ2-7, with 7 bases lining up with TRBD1. The CDR3 is 13 residues long. Germline V lookup: CDR1 SGHTA, CDR2 FQGNSA. The J segment lost 2 bases and the V segment lost 5 bases, leaving 3 bases of the junction unmatched. DNA of the CDR3: TGTGCCAGCAGCATCGGGACAGCCTACGAGCAGTACTTC. Its protein is CASSIGTAYEQYF.

This clonotype was counted at least ten times. This sequence joins TRBV5-6 and TRBJ2-7, with 7 positions matching TRBD1. V lost 4 bases, J lost 3 bases, and 10 bases stayed unmatched. Germline CDR1 SGHDT, CDR2 YYEEEE. The CDR3 is made up of 15 amino acids. The CDR3 protein is CASSPEQGNFYEQYF. DNA of the CDR3: TGTGCCAGCAGCCCGGAACAGGGGAATTTCTACGAGCAGTACTTC.

CDR3 DNA: TGTGCCAGCTCACCCCCCGGGACAGCAAGGGGCGAGCAGTACTTC. Translation: CASSPPGTARGEQYF. The chain joins TRBV18 to TRBJ2-7; 7 nucleotides line up with TRBD1. V lost 3 bases and J lost 6; bases outside the gene matches: 11. This CDR3 contains 15 residues. The germline V gene encodes CDR1 KGHSH and CDR2 LQKENI.

This clonotype has ten or more counts. The chain links TRBV11-2 to TRBJ2-1; D unclear. Germline V gives CDR1 SGHAT, CDR2 FQNNGV. Trimming cost V 1 base and J 5 bases, with 15 bases left between them. CDR3 size: 16 residues. CDR3 protein: CASSLAGQSINNEQFF. The CDR3 DNA reads as TGTGCCAGCAGCTTAGCTGGCCAGAGCATAAACAATGAGCAGTTCTTC.

This clonotype came up a few times. The V call is TRBV6-4, the J call TRBJ2-1, with 7 bases identical to TRBD2. Germline loops: CDR1 MRHNA, CDR2 SNTAGT. This CDR3 contains 15 residues. The V segment lost 0 bases and the J segment 3 bases; nucleotides outside the gene matches: 2. The CDR3 here is CASSDSGGDYNEQFF. CDR3 in DNA: TGTGCCAGCAGTGACTCGGGGGGGGACTACAATGAGCAGTTCTTC.

At least ten counts were recorded for this clonotype. The genes are TRBV5-1 and TRBJ1-1, with unresolved D. Germline CDR1 SGHRS, CDR2 YFSETQ. This CDR3 has 15 residues. The V gene lost 0 bases and the J gene lost 0 bases, with 9 bases spanning the gap. The CDR3 nucleotides read TGCGCCAGCAGCTTGGCCGGATCTATGAACACTGAAGCTTTCTTT. Translating gives CASSLAGSMNTEAFF. The full variable domain, rest sourced from reference TRBV5-1 and TRBJ1-1, is KAGVTQTPRYLIKTRGQQVTLSCSPISGHRSVSWYQQTPGQGLQFLFEYFSETQRNKGNFPGRFSGRQFSNSRSEMNVSTLELGDSALYLCASSLAGSMNTEAFFGQGTRLTVV.

This clonotype has only a few counts. The rearrangement joins TRBV11-1 to TRBJ1-3; D uncertain. CDR1 SGHAT and CDR2 FQDESV come from the germline V gene (reference sequence). Trimming cost V 0 bases and J 0 bases, with 18 bases left between them. The CDR3 consists of 19 residues. CDR3 nucleotides: TGTGCCAGCAGCTTAGCCTGGGATTCATTGGGGAACTCTGGAAACACCATATATTTT. This codes for CASSLAWDSLGNSGNTIYF.

The chain recombines TRBV20-1 with TRBJ2-1; 7 positions agree with TRBD1. The CDR3 sequence is 15 residues long. Germline trimming cut 6 bases from V and 3 bases from J; bases unmatched to any gene: 11. The germline CDR1 and CDR2 sequences are DFQATT and SNEGSKA (reference sequence). The CDR3 DNA is TGCAGTGCAATCGACAGGGCGACACACTACAATGAGCAGTTCTTC. It translates to CSAIDRATHYNEQFF.

In this sample, this clonotype turned up a few times. This chain joins TRBV11-2 and TRBJ1-2; D is ambiguous. The germline gives CDR1 SGHAT, CDR2 FQNNGV. Trimming removed 2 bases from V and 1 base from J, with 5 bases in between. The CDR3 is 13 residues long. CDR3 sequence: CASSLHLNYGYTF. The CDR3 coding sequence is TGTGCCAGCAGCTTACATCTTAACTATGGCTACACCTTC.

In nucleotides, the CDR3 is TGTGCCAGCAGCTTTAACAGGGGGCGTGTTACCGGGGAGCTGTTTTTT. Translation gives CASSFNRGRVTGELFF. This sequence joins TRBV5-6 and TRBJ2-2; 9 nucleotides agree with TRBD1. J lost 5 bases, V lost 2 bases, and 7 bases had no gene match. This CDR3 spans 16 amino acids. Per germline, CDR1 SGHDT and CDR2 YYEEEE.

Ten or more counts support this clonotype. The chain is built from TRBV4-2 and TRBJ2-1; the D gene is possibly TRBD2 (6 bases). The germline V and J ends were trimmed by 0 bases and 4 bases, with 13 bases remaining between them. This CDR3 is built from 16 residues. Germline loops: CDR1 LGHNA, CDR2 YNFKEQ. This CDR3 is CASSQEGLGGYNEQFF. The CDR3 bases are TGTGCCAGCAGCCAAGAGGGTTTAGGAGGGTACAATGAGCAGTTCTTC.

The chain carries TRBV10-3 and TRBJ1-1, with D perhaps TRBD1 (5 bases). Per germline, CDR1 ENHRY and CDR2 SYGVKD. V shed 6 bases and J shed 7 bases, with 9 bases lying between them. The CDR3 is made up of 11 amino acids. The DNA of the CDR3 is TGTGCCATCAGGGGCAGGGATGAAGCTTTCTTT. This sequence encodes CAIRGRDEAFF.

There are a few counts of this clonotype. The rearrangement links TRBV20-1 to TRBJ1-5; TRBD1 aligns across 7 bases. The germline V gene has CDR1 DFQATT and CDR2 SNEGSKA (reference sequence). The length of the CDR3 is 12 residues. J lost 4 bases, V lost 5 bases, and 2 bases had no gene match. CDR3 protein: CSALGQNQPQHF. CDR3 sequence (DNA): TGCAGTGCTCTGGGACAGAATCAGCCCCAGCATTTT.

There are many counts of this clonotype. This sequence joins TRBV7-2 and TRBJ2-3; no clear D gene. Germline CDR1 is SGHTA and CDR2 is FQGNSA. The CDR3 sequence is 13 residues long. V was clipped by 4 bases and J by 1 base, with 6 bases between them. The CDR3 bases are TGTGCCAGCAGCTATCGTGGCACAGATACGCAGTATTTT. It specifies CASSYRGTDTQYF.

This clonotype was seen repeatedly, ten times or more. The rearrangement links TRBV29-1 to TRBJ2-5, with D uncertain. Germline V lookup: CDR1 SQVTM, CDR2 ANQGSEA. The CDR3 spans 10 residues. Trimming left V 6 bases short and J 7 bases short, with 9 bases between. The DNA for the CDR3 is TGCAGCGTCCGACCCGGGACCCAGTACTTC. Protein: CSVRPGTQYF.

This clonotype was detected a few times. The chain employs TRBV10-3 and TRBJ2-4, with D unclear. CDR3 size: 14 residues. V was trimmed by 0 bases and J by 9 bases, leaving 12 bases between them. The V gene's germline CDR1 is ENHRY and CDR2 SYGVKD. CDR3 loop: CAISESEGASIQYF. In nucleotides, the CDR3 is TGTGCCATCAGTGAGTCAGAAGGAGCGTCCATTCAGTACTTC.

This clonotype was recorded many times. The chain uses TRBV5-1 and TRBJ1-2; D may be TRBD1 (5 bases). V was cut by 0 bases and J by 4 bases, with 7 bases left in between. The CDR3 is made up of 13 amino acids. CDR1 SGHRS and CDR2 YFSETQ come from the germline V gene. CDR3 region: CASSLDQGYGYTF. In DNA form, the CDR3 reads TGCGCCAGCAGCTTGGATCAGGGCTATGGCTACACCTTC. The full variable domain, its missing parts supplied by reference TRBV5-1 and TRBJ1-2, is KAGVTQTPRYLIKTRGQQVTLSCSPISGHRSVSWYQQTPGQGLQFLFEYFSETQRNKGNFPGRFSGRQFSNSRSEMNVSTLELGDSALYLCASSLDQGYGYTFGSGTRLTVV.

The chain is built from TRBV4-3 and TRBJ1-2; no clear D. The CDR3 is 13 amino acids. Germline-derived CDR1 and CDR2 are LGHNA and YSLEER. Trimming pared 3 bases from V and 6 bases from J, leaving 11 bases between. CDR3 residues: CASSHPGYDGYTF. Here the CDR3 DNA reads TGCGCCAGCAGCCACCCCGGGTACGATGGCTACACCTTC.

V gene TRBV29-1 combines with J gene TRBJ1-1; D unclear. The CDR3 contains 11 residues. The germline V and J ends were trimmed by 0 bases and 5 bases, with 4 bases remaining between them. Germline CDR1 and CDR2: SQVTM and ANQGSEA. The CDR3 sequence: CSVEDRTEAFF. The CDR3 bases are TGCAGCGTTGAAGATAGAACTGAAGCTTTCTTT.